This note documents a single T cell receptor beta chain sequence. Its antigen is not identified. The data stem from a study of shared clonotypes between healthy human individuals. Background on the study: The composition of the donors was a couple of women and a few men aged 18 to 49. Each donor's CD4 naive and CD4 memory cells filled three plates apiece, CD8 naive two, and CD8 memory one. Findings and caveats of the study: Clonotypes not shared had lower generation probabilities than those common to all four donors.

Naive CD8 cells comprised CD45RO-negative, CCR7-positively selected cells, excluding terminally differentiated effector memory CD45RA+ cells. Trimming removed 1 base at V and 3 bases at J, with 13 bases between. CDR1 is LNHDA and CDR2 is SQIVND in the germline V gene (reference sequence). CDR3 size: 15 residues. The repertoire was sequenced with immunoSEQ multiplex PCR; TCRdb's copy has only in-frame clones and lacks some. In the table there are over 2,000,000 clones, roughly 93% of which are singletons. The origin of this receptor is a young man in good health. Some clones in this sample may be carry-over from other donors' samples. Specimen: naive CD8+ T cells from PBMCs. This chain links TRBV19 with TRBJ2-7; possibly TRBD2 for D (6 bases). The DNA for the CDR3 is TGTGCCAGTAGTATAGGACCCTACGGGGGCTACGAGCAGTACTTC. It translates to CASSIGPYGGYEQYF.